A single sample gave rise to the 12 T cell receptor beta chains below, sequenced in a study of neurological immune-mediated disorders. TCRdb processed the 5' RACE reads anew with MiXCR; each CDR3 protein has one entry. The sample includes under 80,000 distinct CDR3 sequences, 11% to 15% of them seen just once. Material: PBMCs. The receptors were sampled from a woman between 50 and 59 years old in good health.

This clonotype was found many times. The chain is built from TRBV5-1 and TRBJ1-4; no clear D. Germline V gene data show CDR1 as SGHRS and CDR2 as YFSETQ. There are 12 residues in the CDR3. The germline V and J ends were trimmed by 0 bases and 7 bases, with 4 bases remaining between them. The chain's CDR3 is CASSLDGEKLFF. CDR3 nucleotides: TGCGCCAGCAGCTTGGACGGTGAAAAACTGTTTTTT.

This clonotype was observed many times. The genes are TRBV3-1 and TRBJ2-2; D possibly corresponds to TRBD1 (5 bases). The CDR3 length is 16 residues. Germline values: CDR1 LGHDT, CDR2 YNNKEL (reference sequence). Trimming took off 1 base at V and 0 bases at J, with 9 bases between the two ends. The CDR3, as DNA: TGTGCCAGCAGCCAAGGGGGCAGAGCGAACACCGGGGAGCTGTTTTTT. It specifies CASSQGGRANTGELFF.

There are many counts of this clonotype. The chain links TRBV5-5 to TRBJ1-6, with a weak D call TRBD1 (5 bases). Germline loops: CDR1 SGHKS, CDR2 YYEKEE (reference sequence). CDR3 length: 16 residues. Trimming took 4 bases from V and 6 from J, leaving 17 bases between them. The CDR3 loop is CASSPNAGRANSPLHF. CDR3 bases: TGTGCCAGCAGCCCAAATGCGGGCAGGGCTAATTCACCCCTCCACTTT. Full variable domain (remainder filled in from reference TRBV5-5 and TRBJ1-6): DAGVTQSPTHLIKTRGQQVTLRCSPISGHKSVSWYQQVLGQGPQFIFQYYEKEERGRGNFPDRFSARQFPNYSSELNVNALLLGDSALYLCASSPNAGRANSPLHFGNGTRLTVT.

This clonotype was counted at least ten times. The chain is built from TRBV20-1 and TRBJ2-3; 10 nucleotides match TRBD2. This CDR3 has 15 residues. Trimming at V came to 7 bases and at J to 4 bases, leaving 11 bases not matched to a gene. Germline V lookup: CDR1 DFQATT, CDR2 SNEGSKA (reference sequence). DNA for the CDR3: TGCAGTGTCAGAGGGGCTAGCGGGGGCTCAGATACGCAGTATTTT. As protein: CSVRGASGGSDTQYF.

This clonotype was observed many times. The rearrangement uses TRBV28 and TRBJ1-2; D is possibly TRBD1 (5 bases). CDR1 and CDR2 (germline): MDHEN, SYDVKM. The CDR3 runs 14 residues. Trimming stripped 2 bases from V and 3 bases from J, with 10 bases between. The CDR3 DNA is TGTGCCAGCAGTTTACCCCAGGGATACTATGGCTACACCTTC. Encoded protein: CASSLPQGYYGYTF.

This clonotype was recorded at least ten times. This chain connects TRBV3-1 to TRBJ2-7, with TRBD1 matching 7 bases. CDR1 and CDR2 (germline): LGHDT, YNNKEL (reference sequence). V lost 3 bases to trimming and J lost 0 bases; unmatched junction nucleotides: 5. This CDR3 region has 15 residues. CDR3 DNA: TGTGCCAGCAGCCAGACCCGGGACAGCTCCTACGAGCAGTACTTC. Protein sequence: CASSQTRDSSYEQYF.

This clonotype was recorded many times. This chain links TRBV29-1 with TRBJ1-2; 7 bases line up with TRBD1. After removal of 2 bases from V and 10 bases from J, the junction contained 13 bases not matched to a gene. Germline V CDR1 and CDR2: SQVTM, ANQGSEA. The CDR3 covers 14 residues. The CDR3 DNA sequence: TGCAGCGTTGAAAGGACAGGAAGGGGAGGACACTACACCTTC. Amino acid sequence: CSVERTGRGGHYTF. Variable domain in full (rest from reference TRBV29-1 and TRBJ1-2): SAVISQKPSRDICQRGTSLTIQCQVDSQVTMMFWYRQQPGQSLTLIATANQGSEATYESGFVIDKFPISRPNLTFSTLTVSNMSPEDSSIYLCSVERTGRGGHYTFGSGTRLTVV.

The sample holds one count of this clonotype. The V call is TRBV7-7, the J call TRBJ2-2, with D uncertain. Trimming took off 1 base at V and 6 bases at J, with 9 bases between the two ends. This CDR3 spans 14 amino acids. Per germline, CDR1 SSHAT and CDR2 FNYEAQ (reference sequence). CDR3 sequence reads: CASSLGVLPGELFF. Here the CDR3 DNA reads TGTGCCAGCAGCTTAGGGGTTTTACCCGGGGAGCTGTTTTTT.

This clonotype was seen ten or more times. V and J are TRBV6-5 and TRBJ2-2; D ambiguous. The V and J ends lost 1 base and 6 bases respectively, with 9 bases between them. The germline gives CDR1 MNHEY, CDR2 SVGAGI. This CDR3 is built from 14 residues. DNA of the CDR3: TGTGCCAGCAGTTACTTATTAACCGCCGGGGAGCTGTTTTTT. Its translation is CASSYLLTAGELFF.

Ten or more counts support this clonotype. The chain combines TRBV27 with TRBJ1-1, with TRBD1 matching over 8 bases. CDR3 length: 17 residues. CDR1 MNHEY and CDR2 SMNVEV come from the germline V gene (reference sequence). V lost 1 base and J lost 2; bases outside the gene matches: 9. CDR3 region: CASSLYGQGSGNTEAFF. In DNA form, the CDR3 reads TGTGCCAGCAGTTTATATGGACAGGGATCGGGTAACACTGAAGCTTTCTTT.

This clonotype showed up many times. The V gene is TRBV20-1, the J gene TRBJ2-3; D might be TRBD2 (6 bases). Germline loops: CDR1 DFQATT, CDR2 SNEGSKA (reference sequence). The V and J ends lost 0 bases and 3 bases respectively, with 10 bases between them. This CDR3 is 14 amino acids long. The CDR3, as DNA: TGCAGTGCTAGAGATCCGGGAGCGACAGATACGCAGTATTTT. Its translation is CSARDPGATDTQYF.

This clonotype was detected ten times or more. V gene TRBV9 combines with J gene TRBJ2-4, with D uncertain. Per the germline V gene, CDR1 is SGDLS and CDR2 is YYNGEE. The length of the CDR3 is 14 residues. The V end was cut by 3 bases, the J end by 11 bases, with 18 bases between. The CDR3, as DNA: TGTGCCAGCAGCGCAGATTCCCTAGGTGTAGTTCAGTACTTC. Translation gives CASSADSLGVVQYF.